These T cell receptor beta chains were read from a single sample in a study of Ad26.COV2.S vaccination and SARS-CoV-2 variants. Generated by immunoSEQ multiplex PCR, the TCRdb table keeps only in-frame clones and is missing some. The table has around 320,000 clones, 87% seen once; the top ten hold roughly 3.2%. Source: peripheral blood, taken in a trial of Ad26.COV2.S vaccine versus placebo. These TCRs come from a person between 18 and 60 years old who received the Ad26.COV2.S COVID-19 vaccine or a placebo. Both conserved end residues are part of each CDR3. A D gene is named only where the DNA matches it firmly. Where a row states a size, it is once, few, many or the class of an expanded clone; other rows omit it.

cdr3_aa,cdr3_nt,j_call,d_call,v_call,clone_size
CASSFVEGRQDYGYTF,TGTGCCAGCAGTTTCGTGGAGGGGCGGCAAGACTATGGCTACACCTTC,TRBJ1-2,.,TRBV7-9,.
CASSLAGGTGELFF,TGTGCCAGCAGCTTAGCCGGGGGAACCGGGGAGCTGTTTTTT,TRBJ2-2,.,TRBV7-2,.
CSVARTGPAYEQYF,TGCAGCGTAGCCCGGACAGGGCCGGCCTACGAGCAGTACTTC,TRBJ2-7,TRBD1,TRBV29-1,.
CASSAIGNTIYF,TGTGCCAGCAGCGCAATAGGAAACACCATATATTTT,TRBJ1-3,.,TRBV7-9,.
CAWAGGTSGSRRYF,.,TRBJ2-3,.,TRBV30,few
CASSPTPGPNTEAFF,TGTGCCAGCAGCCCCACCCCAGGGCCGAACACTGAAGCTTTCTTT,TRBJ1-1,.,TRBV7-3,.
CASSQRVDVDQPQHF,TGTGCCAGCAGCCAAAGGGTTGATGTTGATCAGCCCCAGCATTTT,TRBJ1-5,.,TRBV4-2,.
CASSEAAGIRITDTQYF,TGTGCCAGCAGTGAAGCAGCAGGGATACGGATCACAGATACGCAGTATTTT,TRBJ2-3,.,TRBV6-1,.
CASSYAGQETYEQYF,TGTGCCAGCAGTTACGCGGGACAGGAAACCTACGAGCAGTACTTC,TRBJ2-7,TRBD1,TRBV6-5,.
CASSKGTPVPETQYF,TGTGCTAGCAGTAAGGGGACACCCGTTCCGGAGACCCAGTACTTC,TRBJ2-5,.,TRBV7-7,.
CASRQAPNYGYTF,TGTGCCAGCAGGCAGGCCCCTAACTATGGCTACACCTTC,TRBJ1-2,.,TRBV2,.
CSASVDRSYNEQFF,TGCAGTGCTAGTGTGGACAGGTCGTACAATGAGCAGTTCTTC,TRBJ2-1,TRBD1,TRBV20-1,.
CASRPTQYYEQYF,TGTGCCAGCAGACCGACCCAATACTACGAGCAGTACTTC,TRBJ2-7,.,TRBV2,.
CASSSAPVVAFGTGELFF,TGCGCCAGCAGCTCCGCCCCTGTAGTGGCTTTCGGTACCGGGGAGCTGTTTTTT,TRBJ2-2,.,TRBV5-1,.
CASSPTGQLFEAFF,TGTGCCAGCTCACCCACGGGACAGCTGTTCGAAGCTTTCTTT,TRBJ1-1,TRBD1,TRBV18,.
CASSLGGDGNTIYF,TGTGCCAGCAGCTTAGGGGGAGATGGAAACACCATATATTTT,TRBJ1-3,.,TRBV13,once
CASSPRGGKPQHF,TGTGCCAGCAGCCCCCGGGGTGGTAAACCCCAGCATTTT,TRBJ1-5,.,TRBV5-6,.
CARSLEHVAGGYNEQFF,TGTGCCAGAAGCTTGGAACATGTAGCGGGGGGCTACAATGAGCAGTTCTTC,TRBJ2-1,TRBD2,TRBV5-3,.
CASSIALPGGWVQPQHF,TGTGCCAGTAGTATAGCCCTCCCGGGGGGTTGGGTCCAGCCCCAGCATTTT,TRBJ1-5,.,TRBV19,.
CASSRDRAYEQYF,TGTGCCAGCAGCCGGGACAGAGCCTACGAGCAGTACTTC,TRBJ2-7,TRBD1,TRBV4-2,.
CASSARGEETQYF,TGCGCCAGCAGCGCTCGGGGAGAGGAGACCCAGTACTTC,TRBJ2-5,.,TRBV5-1,.
CAIRDRGQGVPNEQFF,TGTGCCATCAGGGACAGGGGGCAAGGCGTCCCCAATGAGCAGTTCTTC,TRBJ2-1,TRBD1,TRBV10-3,.
CASSMASGTVFYEQYF,TGCGCCAGCAGTATGGCCTCCGGGACAGTTTTCTACGAGCAGTACTTC,TRBJ2-7,TRBD1,TRBV5-1,.
CASSYMVGNIQYF,TGTGCCAGCAGTTACATGGTCGGGAACATTCAGTACTTC,TRBJ2-4,.,TRBV6-2/TRBV6-3,.
CATSGSGGGTDTQYF,TGTGCCACCAGTGGAAGCGGGGGAGGCACAGATACGCAGTATTTT,TRBJ2-3,TRBD2,TRBV24-1,.
CASSLGAANTEAFF,TGTGCCAGCAGCTTAGGAGCAGCGAACACTGAAGCTTTCTTT,TRBJ1-1,.,TRBV7-6,.
CASSQETPPDRVGNTIYF,TGCGCCAGCAGCCAAGAAACCCCCCCCGACAGGGTGGGAAACACCATATATTTT,TRBJ1-3,TRBD1,TRBV4-3,.
CASSSLGTGDGYTF,TGTGCCAGCAGCTCCCTCGGGACAGGCGATGGCTACACCTTC,TRBJ1-2,TRBD1,TRBV7-6,.
CASSSGLAGSTGELFF,TGTGCCAGCAGCTCGGGACTAGCGGGGAGCACCGGGGAGCTGTTTTTT,TRBJ2-2,TRBD2,TRBV5-4,few
CASSQRGENIQYF,TGTGCCAGCAGCCAGCGGGGGGAAAACATTCAGTACTTC,TRBJ2-4,TRBD2,TRBV3-1/TRBV3-2,.
CASSPLASGGADEQFF,TGTGCCAGCAGCCCCCTGGCTAGCGGGGGGGCCGATGAGCAGTTCTTC,TRBJ2-1,TRBD2,TRBV4-2,.
CASSPRTGAIYTEAFF,TGTGCCAGCAGCCCCCGGACAGGGGCCATTTACACTGAAGCTTTCTTT,TRBJ1-1,TRBD1,TRBV7-6,.
CSAMARGTDQPQHF,TGCAGCGCTATGGCCAGGGGGACAGATCAGCCCCAGCATTTT,TRBJ1-5,TRBD1,TRBV29-1,.
CASSIGTNTGELFF,TGTGCCAGTAGTATTGGGACAAACACCGGGGAGCTGTTTTTT,TRBJ2-2,.,TRBV19,.
CASSFGPSQTDTQYF,TGTGCCAGCAGCTTTGGGCCCTCGCAGACAGATACGCAGTATTTT,TRBJ2-3,.,TRBV11-3,.
CAWSVLADTEAFF,TGTGCCTGGAGTGTACTGGCCGACACTGAAGCTTTCTTT,TRBJ1-1,.,TRBV30,once
CSVSSGGPAETQYF,TGCAGCGTGAGTAGCGGGGGCCCCGCCGAGACCCAGTACTTC,TRBJ2-5,TRBD2,TRBV29-1,.
CASATGTSNQPQHF,TGTGCCAGCGCGACAGGGACAAGCAATCAGCCCCAGCATTTT,TRBJ1-5,TRBD1,TRBV6-5,.
CSVDGTGLYEQYF,TGCAGCGTGGACGGGACAGGATTATACGAGCAGTACTTC,TRBJ2-7,TRBD1,TRBV29-1,once
CASSTMGWQGVFEQYF,TGTGCCAGCTCTACTATGGGGTGGCAGGGGGTTTTCGAGCAGTACTTC,TRBJ2-7,TRBD1,TRBV5-4,.